This T cell receptor (beta chain) was sequenced during a study of low-dose radiotherapy and immunotherapy resistance in tumors. In the study overall: Dosing for Cohort 2 consisted of 1 Gy per fraction every two weeks, reaching a total of 13 Gy over 26 weeks.

Time point defined: before trial treatment. The treatment that donors received included nivolumab, ipilimumab, aspirin, low-dose cyclophosphamide and low-dose radiotherapy. Primers targeting TRAV and TRBV primed first-strand cDNA, covering alpha and beta chains. For amplifying TCRs, the PCR ran for about 20 cycles with Phusion, which was used together with a constant-region primer and the adapter on the V primers. MiXCR, applied by TCRdb to the reads, yields one record per CDR3 protein. In the table there are around 64,000 distinct CDR3 sequences, roughly 29% of which are singletons. This clonotype has a count of ten or more. Germline CDR1 and CDR2: SGHTA and FQGNSA. CDR3 length equals 13 residues. The germline V and J ends were trimmed by 0 bases and 5 bases, with 7 bases remaining between them.

The chain has TRBV7-2 and TRBJ2-5; unclear D gene. This receptor was identified in a male donor with rectosigmoid adenocarcinoma. The sample here was PBMCs, taken before treatment. CDR3 sequence: CASSLAYRETQYF. In nucleotides, the CDR3 is TGTGCCAGCAGCTTAGCGTATCGGGAGACCCAGTACTTC.